These 27 T cell receptor beta chains were all obtained from the same sample, sequenced in a study of T cells in narcolepsy. The protocol was immunoSEQ multiplex PCR, while the TCRdb copy is restricted to in-frame clones and leaves out a portion. The repertoire includes about 35,000 clones, roughly 86% of them detected once, and 2% to 2.5% sits in the top ten. Source material: memory (CD45RA-) CD4+ T cells from blood. The receptor source for this set is a human donor in good health.

The CDR3 sequence: CATHGEGTYEQYF. Here the CDR3 DNA reads TGTGCCACCCATGGGGAAGGGACCTACGAGCAGTACTTC. This chain connects TRBV6-1 to TRBJ2-7; D not certain. Germline values: CDR1 MNHNS, CDR2 SASEGT. V lost 10 bases and J lost 2, with 15 bases in between. The CDR3 covers 13 residues.

This sequence joins TRBV6-1 and TRBJ2-3, with D maybe TRBD1 (5 bases). The germline V gene has CDR1 MNHNS and CDR2 SASEGT. Trimming left V 7 bases short and J 2 bases short, with 16 bases between. The CDR3 totals 15 residues. CDR3 sequence reads: CASTSGLRITDTQYF. CDR3 bases: TGTGCCAGCACTTCAGGGTTGAGAATCACAGATACGCAGTATTTT.

The chain recombines TRBV30 with TRBJ2-5; the D gene is possibly TRBD2 (6 bases). Germline values: CDR1 GTSNPN, CDR2 SVGIG (reference sequence). V shed 5 bases and J shed 1 base, with 8 bases lying between them. The CDR3 runs 12 residues. This chain's CDR3 is CAWEGLQETQYF. Written as DNA, the CDR3 is TGTGCCTGGGAGGGACTCCAAGAGACCCAGTACTTC.

The chain uses TRBV25-1 and TRBJ2-5, with TRBD1 matching 9 bases. The CDR3 runs 15 residues. Germline-derived CDR1 and CDR2 are MGHDK and SYGVNS. V gave up 6 bases and J gave up 4 bases; unmatched junction bases: 9. This chain's CDR3 is CASSIPGQGGETQYF. CDR3 nucleotide sequence: TGTGCCAGCAGCATCCCGGGACAGGGAGGAGAGACCCAGTACTTC.

The chain links TRBV5-6 to TRBJ1-1, with D possibly matching TRBD1 (5 bases). There are 13 residues in the CDR3. Trimming took 2 bases from V and 1 from J, leaving 6 bases between them. In germline, CDR1 is SGHDT, CDR2 YYEEEE. CDR3 residues: CASSFGGNTEAFF. DNA for the CDR3: TGTGCCAGCAGCTTCGGGGGGAACACTGAAGCTTTCTTT.

This sequence joins TRBV7-2 and TRBJ2-1, with 9 bases identical to TRBD2. The CDR3 contains 14 residues. Germline trimming cut 1 base from V and 13 bases from J; bases unmatched to any gene: 8. Looked up from germline, CDR1 is SGHTA and CDR2 is FQGNSA. The CDR3 protein is CASSLVQAGGPQFF. CDR3 in DNA: TGTGCCAGCAGCTTAGTTCAAGCGGGAGGCCCTCAGTTCTTC.

The count of this clone is one. The chain links TRBV6-5 to TRBJ1-5; D uncertain. The V end was cut by 5 bases, the J end by 1 base, with 12 bases between. Per germline, CDR1 MNHEY and CDR2 SVGAGI. This CDR3 is built from 15 residues. DNA of the CDR3: TGTGCCAGCAGTCACGGTACTTCGAGCAATCAGCCCCAGCATTTT. It yields the protein CASSHGTSSNQPQHF.

Written as DNA, the CDR3 is TGCGCCAGCAGCTTGAGGTCGAGTAGGGAGGGAGAGCAGTACTTC. It translates to CASSLRSSREGEQYF. The chain combines TRBV5-1 with TRBJ2-7; 7 bases align to TRBD2. This CDR3 spans 15 amino acids. The ends lost 1 base at V and 7 bases at J; junction bases unmatched: 11. Germline lookup yields CDR1 SGHRS and CDR2 YFSETQ.

J is TRBJ1-5 and V is TRBV7-4; no definite D call. Between the trimmed V and J ends, which lost 8 bases and 0 bases, there was a span of 20 bases. The germline gives CDR1 SGHVT, CDR2 SQSDAQ. The CDR3 sequence is 17 residues long. The CDR3 DNA reads TGTGCCAGCCGTATTGTCTCTTATGTATATAGCAATCAGCCCCAGCATTTT. It specifies CASRIVSYVYSNQPQHF.

The J gene is TRBJ1-1, the V gene TRBV29-1, with TRBD1 as a possible D gene (6 bases). The germline V gene encodes CDR1 SQVTM and CDR2 ANQGSEA. The CDR3 extends over 14 amino acids. V was cut by 6 bases and J by 4 bases, with 18 bases left in between. Written as DNA, the CDR3 is TGCAGCGTGTCCGTGGGGGGGGGCGGCACTGAAGCTTTCTTT. Translating gives CSVSVGGGGTEAFF.

This chain connects TRBV19 to TRBJ1-4; D call uncertain. Per germline, CDR1 LNHDA and CDR2 SQIVND (reference sequence). The CDR3 runs 15 residues. Trimming cost V 3 bases and J 4 bases, with 12 bases left between them. CDR3 amino acids: CASSIFSVNNEKLFF. In nucleotides, the CDR3 is TGTGCCAGTAGTATTTTTTCGGTTAATAATGAAAAACTGTTTTTT.

CDR3 nucleotides: TGTGCCAGCAGCGCGTTGTCTCACTACAATGAGCAGTTCTTC. It specifies CASSALSHYNEQFF. V is TRBV14 and J is TRBJ2-1; D gene unclear. Germline lookup yields CDR1 SGHDN and CDR2 FVKESK. The CDR3 has 14 residues. Trimming took off 5 bases at V and 3 bases at J, with 11 bases between the two ends. Filled out from reference TRBV14 and TRBJ2-1, the complete variable domain reads EAGVTQFPSHSVIEKGQTVTLRCDPISGHDNLYWYRRVMGKEIKFLLHFVKESKQDESGMPNNRFLAERTGGTYSTLKVQPAELEDSGVYFCASSALSHYNEQFFGPGTRLTVL.

This clone turned up a few times. V and J are TRBV6-1 and TRBJ1-1; no reliable D call. The CDR3 is made up of 13 amino acids. Trimming left V 5 bases short and J 1 base short, with 8 bases between. CDR1 is MNHNS, CDR2 SASEGT, per germline. The CDR3 DNA reads TGTGCCAGCAGTTCGAGGGAGAACACTGAAGCTTTCTTT. Translation: CASSSRENTEAFF.

The chain uses TRBV30 and TRBJ2-3; D is ambiguous. Germline CDR1 and CDR2: GTSNPN and SVGIG (reference sequence). The CDR3 is 14 residues long. V was shortened by 0 bases and J by 4 bases, with 11 bases between the two germline ends. The CDR3 DNA reads as TGTGCCTGGAGTGTAGGACCTCCCCCAGATACGCAGTATTTT. This codes for CAWSVGPPPDTQYF. Supplemented by reference TRBV30 and TRBJ2-3, the full variable domain reads SQTIHQWPATLVQPVGSPLSLECTVEGTSNPNLYWYRQAAGRGLQLLFYSVGIGQISSEVPQNLSASRPQDRQFILSSKKLLLSDSGFYLCAWSVGPPPDTQYFGPGTRLTVL.

The rearrangement uses TRBV14 and TRBJ2-5, with D possibly matching TRBD1 (6 bases). V lost 5 bases to trimming and J lost 5 bases, with 24 bases between them. This CDR3 spans 17 amino acids. Germline CDR1 and CDR2: SGHDN and FVKESK. The chain's CDR3 is CASSWITGKGVYETQYF. The CDR3 DNA follows: TGTGCCAGCAGCTGGATAACAGGGAAAGGGGTTTACGAGACCCAGTACTTC.

Written as DNA, the CDR3 is TGTGCCAGCAGCTTAGATAGGGGTTACGAGCAGTACTTC. It yields the protein CASSLDRGYEQYF. The chain links TRBV11-2 to TRBJ2-7, with D perhaps TRBD1 (5 bases). The ends were cut back, 0 bases at V and 4 bases at J, with 7 bases in the middle. This CDR3 is 13 amino acids long. Germline V gives CDR1 SGHAT, CDR2 FQNNGV.

This rearrangement joins TRBV5-1 to TRBJ2-1; no definite D call. V lost 4 bases and J 4 bases, leaving 15 bases between the germline ends. The CDR3 covers 15 residues. CDR1 and CDR2 (germline): SGHRS, YFSETQ. The CDR3 region is CASSPGLGTYNEQFF. CDR3 DNA: TGCGCCAGCAGCCCCGGCCTGGGAACGTACAATGAGCAGTTCTTC. Full variable domain (outside the CDR3, taken from reference TRBV5-1 and TRBJ2-1): KAGVTQTPRYLIKTRGQQVTLSCSPISGHRSVSWYQQTPGQGLQFLFEYFSETQRNKGNFPGRFSGRQFSNSRSEMNVSTLELGDSALYLCASSPGLGTYNEQFFGPGTRLTVL.

The chain is built from TRBV12-5 and TRBJ1-1; D perhaps matches TRBD1 (5 bases). Germline V gene lookup returns CDR1 LGHNT and CDR2 FRNRAP. The CDR3 contains 13 residues. V was pared by 7 bases and J by 3 bases, with 12 bases between. The CDR3 DNA reads TGTGCTAGTGTCAGCAGGGAAGACACTGAAGCTTTCTTT. This codes for CASVSREDTEAFF.

The V gene is TRBV4-2, the J gene TRBJ2-3, with 7 bases that match TRBD2. Germline loops: CDR1 LGHNA, CDR2 YNFKEQ. The ends lost 0 bases at V and 1 base at J; junction bases unmatched: 1. This CDR3 has 15 residues. This CDR3 reads CASSQDGGGTDTQYF. CDR3 in DNA: TGTGCCAGCAGCCAAGATGGGGGGGGCACAGATACGCAGTATTTT.

CDR3 region: CASSVERSNQPQHF. DNA for the CDR3: TGTGCCAGCAGCGTAGAGCGGAGCAATCAGCCCCAGCATTTT. This chain links TRBV5-6 with TRBJ1-5; D gene ambiguous. The CDR3 is made up of 14 amino acids. Germline assignment: CDR1 SGHDT and CDR2 YYEEEE. The V and J ends lost 4 bases and 1 base respectively, with 9 bases between them. Drawing the rest from reference TRBV5-6 and TRBJ1-5, the complete variable domain is DAGVTQSPTHLIKTRGQQVTLRCSPKSGHDTVSWYQQALGQGPQFIFQYYEEEERQRGNFPDRFSGHQFPNYSSELNVNALLLGDSALYLCASSVERSNQPQHFGDGTRLSIL.

For the CDR3, the DNA is TGTGCCAGTAGTCCCCGAGGTGTGGCGCAGTATTTT. Translation: CASSPRGVAQYF. The V call is TRBV19, the J call TRBJ2-3; D uncertain. The ends were cut back, 5 bases at V and 10 bases at J, with 13 bases in the middle. The CDR3 has 12 amino acids. Germline V gene data show CDR1 as LNHDA and CDR2 as SQIVND (reference sequence). Filled out from reference TRBV19 and TRBJ2-3, the complete variable domain reads DGGITQSPKYLFRKEGQNVTLSCEQNLNHDAMYWYRQDPGQGLRLIYYSQIVNDFQKGDIAEGYSVSREKKESFPLTVTSAQKNPTAFYLCASSPRGVAQYFGPGTRLTVL.

The J gene is TRBJ2-5, the V gene TRBV2; 9 bases agree with TRBD1. The CDR3 loop spans 15 amino acids. The V and J ends lost 4 bases and 5 bases, in that order; junction bases with no gene match: 8. CDR1 is SNHLY, CDR2 FYNNEI, per germline. In DNA, the CDR3 is TGTGCCAGCAGTGCAAACAGGGGGCGGAGGGAGACCCAGTACTTC. Protein: CASSANRGRRETQYF.

CDR3 loop: CAWKGQTNYGYTF. For the CDR3, the DNA is TGTGCCTGGAAGGGACAGACAAATTATGGCTACACCTTC. The chain couples TRBV30 to TRBJ1-2; 7 bases are shared with TRBD1. CDR1 is GTSNPN and CDR2 is SVGIG in the germline V gene (reference sequence). The CDR3 has 13 amino acids. V dropped 4 bases and J dropped 5; count of bases not matched to a gene: 7.

This chain joins TRBV21-1 and TRBJ1-4; TRBD1 reflects the table's D call only, with no check against the DNA. TRBV21-1 is deemed a pseudogene. This CDR3 spans 16 amino acids. Written as DNA, the CDR3 is TGTGCCAGCAGCAAAGCAAGAGGGGGCTGGTACGAAAAACTGTTTTTT. Translated: CASSKARGGWYEKLFF.

The chain carries TRBV11-3 and TRBJ1-6; perhaps TRBD1 as D (6 bases). The CDR3 contains 15 residues. Germline V gene sequence: CDR1 SGHNT, CDR2 YENEEA. V dropped 6 bases and J dropped 10 bases, with 19 bases sitting between them. The CDR3 nucleotides are TGTGCCAGCAGGCGGAGTCAGGGGTCAGCGTCACCCCTCCACTTT. It specifies CASRRSQGSASPLHF.

This chain joins TRBV28 and TRBJ2-3, with 14 bases that match TRBD2. This CDR3 has 16 amino acids. V trimming: 3 bases; J trimming: 6 bases; junction bases outside the gene matches: 5. Germline V gene sequence: CDR1 MDHEN, CDR2 SYDVKM. CDR3 amino acids: CASSFARTSGRDTQYF. Written as DNA, the CDR3 is TGTGCCAGCAGTTTTGCCAGGACTAGCGGGAGGGATACGCAGTATTTT.

The J gene is TRBJ2-1, the V gene TRBV19; unclear D gene. V lost 6 bases and J lost 0, with 6 bases in between. In germline, CDR1 is LNHDA, CDR2 SQIVND (reference sequence). The CDR3 totals 13 residues. CDR3 in DNA: TGTGCCAGTAGGTTGAGCTCCTACAATGAGCAGTTCTTC. It is translated as CASRLSSYNEQFF. Looking up the rest from reference TRBV19 and TRBJ2-1 gives the full variable domain: DGGITQSPKYLFRKEGQNVTLSCEQNLNHDAMYWYRQDPGQGLRLIYYSQIVNDFQKGDIAEGYSVSREKKESFPLTVTSAQKNPTAFYLCASRLSSYNEQFFGPGTRLTVL.